This is a list of T cell receptor beta chains from one sample in a study of shared T cell receptors in the human thymus. Assay used: immunoSEQ multiplex PCR; TCRdb lists only in-frame clones, some missing. The data contain some 760,000 clones, 80% to 90% of them seen just once; the ten biggest clones take up 0.0095% to 0.011%. These data also formed part of another study, on human thymus T cells.

Input material: thymocytes. The origin of the receptors is a girl under two years old with a congenital heart defect. The CDR3 runs from the conserved cysteine through the conserved F or W. A D gene is named only where the DNA matches it firmly. The listing skips clone size in some rows; elsewhere it reads once, few, many or a size class.

v_call,j_call,clone_size,d_call,cdr3_nt,cdr3_aa
TRBV5-1,TRBJ1-4,.,.,TGCGCCAGCAGCTTGGCCAGGGGAACTAATGAAAAACTGTTTTTT,CASSLARGTNEKLFF
TRBV4-1,TRBJ1-1,.,.,TGCGCCAGCACTCTAAAGCCTCTTTCGAACACTGAAGCTTTCTTT,CASTLKPLSNTEAFF
TRBV28,TRBJ2-5,few,.,TGTGCCAGCAGGCCCGATCGGGGGGCCCAAGAGACCCAGTACTTC,CASRPDRGAQETQYF
TRBV7-4,TRBJ2-5,.,.,TGTGCCAGCAGCTTATCTGCAGGGGCGAGGCAAGAGACCCAGTACTTC,CASSLSAGARQETQYF
TRBV14,TRBJ2-7,.,.,TGTGCCAGCAGCCGCCAAAAAGGGGGAAGCGGCGAGCAGTACTTC,CASSRQKGGSGEQYF
TRBV29-1,TRBJ2-3,.,.,TGCAGCGTTAACCTCTCCGGGGTTGAGGGTACGCAGTATTTT,CSVNLSGVEGTQYF
TRBV6-4,TRBJ1-1,.,TRBD1,TGTGCCAGCAGTGACAGGCGACAGGGGAGGGCTTTCTTT,CASSDRRQGRAFF
TRBV9,TRBJ1-4,.,.,TGTGCCAGCAGCGTAGGCCCCTCCGACAGGATACTAACTAATGAAAAACTGTTTTTT,CASSVGPSDRILTNEKLFF
TRBV13,TRBJ1-2,.,.,TGTGCCAGCAGCTTGATGGGGGCGATTGACTATGGCTACACCTTC,CASSLMGAIDYGYTF
TRBV25-1,TRBJ1-2,.,.,TGTGCCAGCAGCCAAAACGCCGGGATTAACTATGGCTACACCTTC,CASSQNAGINYGYTF
TRBV27,TRBJ1-1,.,TRBD1,TGTGCCAGCAGGGACAGGGGGCTAGTCGGGACTGAAGCTTTCTTT,CASRDRGLVGTEAFF
TRBV5-1,TRBJ2-2,.,TRBD1,TGCGCCAGCAGCCCGGAACACTGGGGGACAGGGGGATTCTCGAACACCGGGGAGCTGTTTTTT,CASSPEHWGTGGFSNTGELFF
TRBV13,TRBJ1-1,.,.,TGTGCCAGCAGCTTAAATCCATTCTCGGGTCCAGTGAACACTGAAGCTTTCTTT,CASSLNPFSGPVNTEAFF
TRBV27,TRBJ1-2,.,TRBD1,TGTGCCAGCAGTTTAATGACCGGGACAGGAGGCTACACCTTC,CASSLMTGTGGYTF
TRBV5-1,TRBJ1-6,once,.,TGCGCCAGCAGCCCGAGGACAAACCTATCACCCCTCCACTTT,CASSPRTNLSPLHF
TRBV5-6,TRBJ1-6,.,.,TGTGCCAGCACCTGTTGGGCCGCGAGCTCCTATAATTCACCCCTCCACTTT,CASTCWAASSYNSPLHF
TRBV15,TRBJ2-1,.,TRBD1,TGTGCCACCAGCGGGGAACAGGGGGCTGGGTACAATGAGCAGTTCTTC,CATSGEQGAGYNEQFF
TRBV4-3,TRBJ2-1,once,.,TGCGCCAGCAGCCGAACTAAGAGCTCCTACAATGAGCAGTTCTTC,CASSRTKSSYNEQFF
TRBV2,TRBJ1-2,once,.,TGTGCCAGCAGTGAACGGATAGGCCAACACGCGGAAGGCTACACCTTC,CASSERIGQHAEGYTF
TRBV29-1,TRBJ2-1,.,.,TGCAGCGTTCCTATTTCGCGGAGGTACAATGAGCAGTTCTTC,CSVPISRRYNEQFF
TRBV5-4,TRBJ1-2,.,TRBD1,TGTGCCAGCAGCTCGGGGGACAGGGAAGATGGCTACACCTTC,CASSSGDREDGYTF
TRBV27,TRBJ1-2,.,.,TGTGCCAGCAGTTCCAGACAGAGGAAGGAGATTGGGTATGGCTACACCTTC,CASSSRQRKEIGYGYTF
TRBV6-5,TRBJ1-1,.,.,TGTGCCAGAAGGACACTGAACACTGAAGCTTTCTTT,CARRTLNTEAFF
TRBV11-2,TRBJ2-7,.,.,TGTGCCAGCAGCCGAACCGGGACATCGAACTCCTACGAGCAGTACTTC,CASSRTGTSNSYEQYF
TRBV2,TRBJ2-1,.,TRBD2,TGTGCCAGCAGGAACCCGATCGGACTAGCGGGGGGGCCCAGCGATGAGCAGTTCTTC,CASRNPIGLAGGPSDEQFF
TRBV7-9,TRBJ1-2,.,.,TGTGCCAGCAGCCCGCGACAGGTGTTGTTCCATGGCTACACCTTC,CASSPRQVLFHGYTF
TRBV7-6,TRBJ1-2,once,.,TGTGCCAGCAGCCCGAGGCGGGACGGACACTATGGCTACACCTTC,CASSPRRDGHYGYTF
TRBV2,TRBJ2-1,.,.,TGTGCCACCAGGGGTCGACTAGCCTCCTACAATGAGCAGTTCTTC,CATRGRLASYNEQFF
TRBV4-1,TRBJ1-5,.,.,TGCGCCAGCAGCAGTGGGCCTTCGGGGCAGCCCCAGCATTTT,CASSSGPSGQPQHF
TRBV4-3,TRBJ2-5,.,TRBD1,TGCGCCAGCAGCCAAGAAAAAGATATTAACAGGGGGCAACAAGAGACCCAGTACTTC,CASSQEKDINRGQQETQYF
TRBV12-5,TRBJ1-6,.,TRBD1,TGTGCTAGTGGTTTGCCAACTCCGACAGGGGAGGATTCACCCCTCCACTTT,CASGLPTPTGEDSPLHF
TRBV28,TRBJ2-2,.,.,TGTGCCAGCAGTTTCGTGGCTAGGGGAAGGGCCGGGGAGCTGTTTTTT,CASSFVARGRAGELFF
TRBV7-2,TRBJ1-1,.,.,TGTGCCAGCAGCTCCAGTGTGGGGGGGGACACTGAAGCTTTCTTT,CASSSSVGGDTEAFF
TRBV5-6,TRBJ2-1,.,.,TGTGCCAGCAGCCAAGACTCAGCGGCTGAGCAGTTCTTC,CASSQDSAAEQFF
TRBV25-1,TRBJ1-1,.,.,TGTGCCAGCAGTGTTTCTAACACTGAAGCTTTCTTT,CASSVSNTEAFF
TRBV12-5,TRBJ1-1,.,.,TGTGCTAGTGCTCTGAGGGAGGGTACTGAAGCTTTCTTT,CASALREGTEAFF
TRBV14,TRBJ2-7,once,.,TGTGCCAGCAGCCAAGACGGGACTGGGCTCGAGCAGTACTTC,CASSQDGTGLEQYF
TRBV15,TRBJ1-6,.,.,TGTGCCACCAGCCCCAGCCAGGGGATCATGGCTTCACCCCTCCACTTT,CATSPSQGIMASPLHF
TRBV5-4,TRBJ1-1,.,.,TGTGCCAGCAGCTTGTGTGCACAGGGCCAACGGGGCACTGAAGCTTTCTTT,CASSLCAQGQRGTEAFF
TRBV18,TRBJ1-2,.,TRBD1,TGTGCCAGCTCACAAATGCCGGGACAGGCGGGCTATGGCTACACCTTC,CASSQMPGQAGYGYTF
TRBV28,TRBJ2-7,.,TRBD1,TGTGCCAGCAGCCAGGGACAGGTCATCAATATCTCCTACGAGCAGTACTTC,CASSQGQVINISYEQYF